This T cell receptor beta chain appears in the sequencing data of a study of spatial heterogeneity in lung cancer. Study context: In tumor regions TCR transcript counts correlated strongly with a matched bulk RNA-seq T cell module score. The average count in raw reads for each unique TCR and UMI combination exceeded 9.5 appearances.

Study results and limitations: Mutation counts in tumors were tracked by counts of expanded intratumoral alpha and beta TCRs.

A single record per CDR3 protein comes from TCRdb applying MiXCR to the 5' RACE reads. The sample shows approximately 5,000 distinct CDR3 sequences, under 9.5% of them seen only once. The trim removed 0 bases at V and 6 bases at J, leaving 0 bases unmatched. Per the germline V gene, CDR1 is ENHRY and CDR2 is SYGVKD. This CDR3 contains 13 residues. This clonotype has a count of ten or more. As yet, its antigen is unknown. This sample's time point: sample taken at primary tumor resection. Whole RNA, which was extracted from tumor, nontumor lung tissue or frozen PBMC, was sequenced without any cell sorting.

This sequence originates from a female donor with early-stage non-small cell lung cancer. The J gene is TRBJ2-3, the V gene TRBV10-3, with 7 bases aligning to TRBD2. Sequencing was performed on lung tumor tissue, taken at surgery. In nucleotides, the CDR3 is TGTGCCATCAGTGAGTCTAGCGGGGATACGCAGTATTTT. Its translation: CAISESSGDTQYF.